Shown below are 14 T cell receptor beta chains from a single sample sequenced in a study of spatial heterogeneity in lung cancer. TCRdb analysed the 5' RACE reads with MiXCR anew, one entry per CDR3 protein. The sample lists nearly 4,500 distinct CDR3 sequences, around 21% seen once, with approximately 25% in the top ten. As to time point: sample taken at primary tumor resection. No cell sorting; template was whole RNA from tumor, lung tissue or PBMC. The sample in question was normal lung tissue next to the tumor, obtained at surgery. The source of these receptors is a female donor with early-stage non-small cell lung cancer.

This clonotype was detected only a few times. The library was built for alpha chains, so this beta chain is an off-target read and its size means little. The chain employs TRBV9 and TRBJ2-3; no reliable D call. Germline loops: CDR1 SGDLS, CDR2 YYNGEE. The CDR3 covers 14 residues. V gave up 1 base and J gave up 2 bases, with 8 bases separating them. CDR3 in amino acids: CASSVSRITDTQYF. DNA of the CDR3: TGTGCCAGCAGCGTATCCCGAATCACAGATACGCAGTATTTT.

Judged by abundance, this clonotype is medium-sized (0.01 to 0.1%). This beta chain is a stray sequence in a library constructed for alpha chains; its clone size is not meaningful. This sequence joins TRBV7-6 and TRBJ2-1; a weak D match, TRBD2 (6 bases). The V and J ends lost 3 bases and 4 bases respectively, with 13 bases between them. CDR1 is SGHVS and CDR2 is FNYEAQ in the germline V gene. This CDR3 comprises 15 residues. The DNA of the CDR3 is TGTGCCAGCAGCTTTGGCGGGGCCCAATACAATGAGCAGTTCTTC. It yields the protein CASSFGGAQYNEQFF.

This clonotype was observed many times. Since the library was made to target alpha chains, this beta chain is a stray read and its abundance is not meaningful. The chain is built from TRBV15 and TRBJ1-5; D uncertain. CDR3 length: 13 amino acids. The germline V gene has CDR1 LNHNV and CDR2 YYDKDF (reference sequence). V was cut by 2 bases and J by 3 bases, with 5 bases left in between. For the CDR3, the DNA is TGTGCCACCAGCAGATCCACCAATCAGCCCCAGCATTTT. Translating gives CATSRSTNQPQHF.

This clonotype was recorded many times. The library was built for alpha chains, so this beta chain is an off-target read and its size means little. This sequence joins TRBV11-2 and TRBJ2-3, with TRBD2 matching 10 bases. Trimming cost V 5 bases and J 0 bases; bases outside gene matches: 5. The CDR3 contains 16 residues. CDR1 is SGHAT, CDR2 FQNNGV, per germline. The CDR3 reads CASSPQTSGSTDTQYF. CDR3 coding DNA: TGTGCCAGCAGCCCTCAGACTAGCGGGAGCACAGATACGCAGTATTTT.

Concerning this clonotype itself: Since it is a stray read in a library aimed at alpha chains, this beta chain has a size that is not meaningful. The chain has TRBV28 and TRBJ2-3; 8 bases agree with TRBD1. This CDR3 has 16 amino acids. Germline V gene data show CDR1 as MDHEN and CDR2 as SYDVKM. The J segment lost 0 bases and the V segment lost 7 bases, leaving 9 bases of the junction unmatched. The CDR3 is CASNPGGMPSTDTQYF. The CDR3 DNA reads as TGTGCCAGCAACCCAGGGGGCATGCCTAGCACAGATACGCAGTATTTT.

This clonotype is judged medium-sized (0.01 to 0.1%). A library made for alpha chains picked up this beta chain off target, so its size means little. This chain links TRBV21-1 with TRBJ2-1; the table's D gene call, TRBD1, was not cross checked with the DNA. TRBV21-1 is marked as a pseudogene. The CDR3 loop spans 17 amino acids. This CDR3 reads CASSKGGLGQLYNEQFF. The CDR3 bases are TGTGCCAGCAGCAAAGGTGGCCTAGGACAGCTCTACAATGAGCAGTTCTTC.

Turning to this clonotype: This beta chain is a stray sequence in a library constructed for alpha chains; its clone size is not meaningful. The V and J genes are TRBV5-1 and TRBJ2-6; D unresolved. The CDR3 has 18 amino acids. The V gene lost 7 bases and the J gene lost 3 bases, with 23 bases spanning the gap. Germline values: CDR1 SGHRS, CDR2 YFSETQ. CDR3 in amino acids: CASRNTNTKGFGANVLTF. CDR3 in DNA: TGCGCCAGCCGCAACACCAATACCAAGGGCTTTGGGGCCAACGTCCTGACTTTC. The whole variable domain, filled in from reference TRBV5-1 and TRBJ2-6, reads KAGVTQTPRYLIKTRGQQVTLSCSPISGHRSVSWYQQTPGQGLQFLFEYFSETQRNKGNFPGRFSGRQFSNSRSEMNVSTLELGDSALYLCASRNTNTKGFGANVLTFGAGSRLTVL.

This clonotype rates as medium-sized. Within a library made for alpha chains, this beta chain is off target, and its count is uninformative. This chain links TRBV7-2 with TRBJ2-1, with TRBD2 identical over 12 bases. The CDR3 is 15 amino acids. Germline CDR1 and CDR2: SGHTA and FQGNSA. J lost 8 bases, V lost 2 bases, and 4 bases had no gene match. The CDR3 nucleotides read TGTGCCAGCAGCTTAATTCTAGCGGGAGGGGATGAGCAGTTCTTC. Residues: CASSLILAGGDEQFF.

This clonotype ranks as medium-sized. This beta chain turned up in a library designed for alpha chains; as an off-target read, its abundance says little. The V call is TRBV20-1, the J call TRBJ1-4; TRBD1 aligns across 10 bases. From germline, CDR1 is DFQATT and CDR2 SNEGSKA (reference sequence). The CDR3 consists of 17 residues. The V and J ends lost 4 bases and 3 bases, in that order; junction bases with no gene match: 11. In DNA form, the CDR3 reads TGCAGTGCTACTAACCGGGACAGGGGATTGGCTAATGAAAAACTGTTTTTT. This gives the protein CSATNRDRGLANEKLFF.

The sample holds a few counts of this clonotype. A library prepared for alpha chains yielded this beta chain as an off-target read; its size is of little meaning. V usage is TRBV20-1 and J usage is TRBJ1-6; D perhaps matches TRBD1 (5 bases). Germline CDR1 reads DFQATT; CDR2 reads SNEGSKA (reference sequence). CDR3 length: 14 amino acids. Trimming stripped 6 bases from V and 7 bases from J, with 16 bases between. CDR3 DNA sequence: TGCAGTGCAACCGGGACGCTGGGCAATTCACCCCTCCACTTT. Translation gives CSATGTLGNSPLHF.

This clonotype was seen repeatedly, ten times or more. With the library built for alpha chains, this beta chain is off target and its frequency is not meaningful. This sequence joins TRBV6-5 and TRBJ2-5, with 9 nucleotides matching TRBD2. Germline V CDR1 and CDR2: MNHEY, SVGAGI. The CDR3 has 15 residues. The J segment lost 7 bases and the V segment lost 10 bases, leaving 16 bases of the junction unmatched. The CDR3 sequence is CATWGSGRRIATQYF. In nucleotides, the CDR3 is TGTGCCACCTGGGGTAGCGGGAGAAGGATTGCGACCCAGTACTTC.

As to this clonotype: In a library made to pick up alpha chains, this beta chain is a stray read with a size that means little. The chain links TRBV9 to TRBJ1-6; TRBD1 matches at 7 bases. With V trimmed by 4 bases and J by 0 bases, 7 bases remained unmatched. Germline V gene lookup returns CDR1 SGDLS and CDR2 YYNGEE. This CDR3 comprises 17 residues. CDR3 DNA: TGTGCCAGCAGCTCCCGGACAGGAGACTCCTATAATTCACCCCTCCACTTT. It translates to CASSSRTGDSYNSPLHF.

A word on this clonotype: This beta chain was picked up by a library intended for alpha chains and is off target, so its count carries little meaning. The rearrangement uses TRBV25-1 and TRBJ1-6; D uncertain. Germline CDR1 reads MGHDK; CDR2 reads SYGVNS. The V and J ends lost 4 bases and 4 bases respectively, with 8 bases between them. The CDR3 spans 14 residues. CDR3 sequence (DNA): TGTGCCAGCAGTGCCGACAATTATAATTCACCCCTCCACTTT. Translation gives CASSADNYNSPLHF.

As regards this clonotype: In a library made to pick up alpha chains, this beta chain is a stray read with a size that means little. The chain employs TRBV20-1 and TRBJ2-1; 10 nucleotides align to TRBD2. The CDR3 loop spans 15 amino acids. From germline, CDR1 is DFQATT and CDR2 SNEGSKA (reference sequence). The junction had 12 bases not matched to a gene; V was cut back by 5 bases and J by 8 bases. CDR3 sequence: CSAEDSTSGIYEQFF. In DNA, the CDR3 is TGCAGTGCTGAAGACAGTACTAGCGGGATATATGAGCAGTTCTTC.